What follows is one TCR beta chain and its context. Its target is unknown. Per the germline V gene, CDR1 is SGHVS and CDR2 is FQNEAQ. V was trimmed by 4 bases and J by 6 bases, leaving 13 bases between them. CDR3 length: 13 residues. This entry comes from a study of blood T cells in healthy people across ages. Study as a whole: Per two T cells, template switching captured roughly one barcoded beta molecule. Study-wide findings and caveats: Roughly linearly, TCR beta diversity per million T cells fell as age increased.

PCR was performed a second time for about 7 to 11 cycles using a sample-barcoded 5' primer and a J-beta primer mix. TCRdb used MiXCR to reprocess the 5' RACE reads, holding one entry per CDR3 protein. The sample has 500,000 to 650,000 distinct CDR3 sequences; about a quarter are singletons. These same data were also listed under a study on T cells of mothers and their children. That source notes: Roughly 2.7 million TCR beta reads per child versus over 10 million per mother.

This clonotype was obtained from a boy aged 2 to 9 in good health. This rearrangement joins TRBV7-8 to TRBJ2-7, with a possible D match to TRBD1 (5 bases). The sample taken for sequencing was blood. Written as DNA, the CDR3 is TGTGCCAGCAGCTCAAGGGGCCAGCGCGAGCAGTACTTC. It codes for CASSSRGQREQYF.